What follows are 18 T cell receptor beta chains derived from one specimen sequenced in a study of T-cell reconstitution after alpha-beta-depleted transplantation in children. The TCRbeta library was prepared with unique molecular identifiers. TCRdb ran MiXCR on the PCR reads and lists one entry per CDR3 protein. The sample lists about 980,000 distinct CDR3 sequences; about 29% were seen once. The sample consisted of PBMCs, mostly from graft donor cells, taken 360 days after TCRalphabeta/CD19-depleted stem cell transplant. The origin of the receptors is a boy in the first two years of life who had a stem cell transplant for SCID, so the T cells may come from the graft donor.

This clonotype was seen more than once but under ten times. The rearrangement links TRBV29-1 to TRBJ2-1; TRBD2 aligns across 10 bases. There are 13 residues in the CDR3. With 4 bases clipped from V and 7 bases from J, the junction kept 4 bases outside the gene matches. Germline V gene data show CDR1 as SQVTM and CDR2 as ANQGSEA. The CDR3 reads CSVAPLAGNEQFF. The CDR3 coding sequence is TGCAGCGTTGCCCCACTAGCGGGGAATGAGCAGTTCTTC.

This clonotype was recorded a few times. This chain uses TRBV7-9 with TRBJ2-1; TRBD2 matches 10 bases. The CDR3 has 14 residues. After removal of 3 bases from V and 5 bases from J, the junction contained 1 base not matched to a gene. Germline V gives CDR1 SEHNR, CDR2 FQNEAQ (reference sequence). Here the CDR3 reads CASSFGTSDNEQFF. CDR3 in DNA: TGTGCCAGCAGCTTTGGGACTAGCGACAATGAGCAGTTCTTC.

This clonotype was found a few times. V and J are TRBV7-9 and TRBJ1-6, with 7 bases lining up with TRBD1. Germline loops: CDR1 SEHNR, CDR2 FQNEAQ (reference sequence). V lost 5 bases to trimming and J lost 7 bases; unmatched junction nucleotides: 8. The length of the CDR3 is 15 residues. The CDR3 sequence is CASSLGTARNSPLHF. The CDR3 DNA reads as TGTGCCAGCAGCCTAGGGACAGCGCGAAATTCACCCCTCCACTTT.

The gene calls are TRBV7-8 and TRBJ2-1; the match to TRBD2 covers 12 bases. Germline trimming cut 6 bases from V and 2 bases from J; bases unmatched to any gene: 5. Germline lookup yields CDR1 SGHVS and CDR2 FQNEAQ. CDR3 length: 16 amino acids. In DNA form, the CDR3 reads TGTGCCAGCAGACTTGGACTAGCGGGGACCTACAATGAGCAGTTCTTC. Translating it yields CASRLGLAGTYNEQFF.

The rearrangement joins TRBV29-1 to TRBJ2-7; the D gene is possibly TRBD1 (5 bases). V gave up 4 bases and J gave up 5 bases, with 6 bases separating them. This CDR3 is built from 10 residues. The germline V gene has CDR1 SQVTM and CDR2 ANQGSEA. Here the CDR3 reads CSVVRDEQYF. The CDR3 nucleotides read TGCAGCGTTGTCAGGGACGAGCAGTACTTC.

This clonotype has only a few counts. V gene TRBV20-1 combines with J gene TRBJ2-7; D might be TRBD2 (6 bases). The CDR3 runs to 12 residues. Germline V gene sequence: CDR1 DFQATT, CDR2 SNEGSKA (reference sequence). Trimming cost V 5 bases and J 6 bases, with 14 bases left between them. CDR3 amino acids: CSARGRKVEQYF. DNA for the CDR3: TGCAGTGCTCGGGGGAGGAAGGTCGAGCAGTACTTC.

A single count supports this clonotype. DNA for the CDR3: TGCAGTGCTAGAGCCCCCAGCGGGGGGCTTCAAGAGACCCAGTACTTC. Amino acid sequence: CSARAPSGGLQETQYF. V is TRBV20-1 and J is TRBJ2-5; 9 nucleotides match TRBD2. J was trimmed by 2 bases and V by 1 base; bases with no gene match: 8. The CDR3 consists of 16 residues. Per the germline V gene, CDR1 is DFQATT and CDR2 is SNEGSKA (reference sequence).

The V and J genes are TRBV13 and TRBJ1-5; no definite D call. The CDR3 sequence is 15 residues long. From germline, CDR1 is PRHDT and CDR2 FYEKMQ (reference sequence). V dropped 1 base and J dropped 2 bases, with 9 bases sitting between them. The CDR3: CASSLAVLGNQPQHF. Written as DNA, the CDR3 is TGTGCCAGCAGCTTAGCCGTCCTAGGCAATCAGCCCCAGCATTTT.

CDR3: CASSYFRGAYNEQFF. As DNA, the CDR3 is TGTGCCAGCAGTTACTTCCGGGGGGCCTACAATGAGCAGTTCTTC. This chain uses TRBV6-2 or TRBV6-3 with TRBJ2-1, with TRBD2 identical over 7 bases. The V and J ends lost 1 base and 2 bases, in that order; junction bases with no gene match: 2. Germline V lookup: CDR1 MNHEY, CDR2 SVGEGT. This CDR3 is 15 amino acids long.

The CDR3 region is CASSPYDTVGGLFF. DNA of the CDR3: TGTGCCAGCAGCCCGTATGACACCGTGGGGGGGCTGTTTTTT. The V and J genes are TRBV12-3 or TRBV12-4 and TRBJ1-4; TRBD1 is a possible D gene (5 bases). The V end was cut by 6 bases, the J end by 14 bases, with 22 bases between. This CDR3 is 14 amino acids long.

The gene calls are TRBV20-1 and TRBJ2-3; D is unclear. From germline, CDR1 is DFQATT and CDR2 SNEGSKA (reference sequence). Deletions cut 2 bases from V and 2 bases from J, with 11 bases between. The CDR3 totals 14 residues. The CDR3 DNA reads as TGCAGTGCTAGATGGCCCACCAACACAGATACGCAGTATTTT. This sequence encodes CSARWPTNTDTQYF.

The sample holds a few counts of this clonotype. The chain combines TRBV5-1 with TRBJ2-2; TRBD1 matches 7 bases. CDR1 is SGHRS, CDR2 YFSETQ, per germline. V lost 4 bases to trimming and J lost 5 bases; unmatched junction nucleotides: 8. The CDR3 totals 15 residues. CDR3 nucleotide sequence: TGCGCCAGCAGCCTGGGACAGCCCCGGACCGGGGAGCTGTTTTTT. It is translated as CASSLGQPRTGELFF.

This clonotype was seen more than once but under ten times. The CDR3 is CASSGNGVTRNEQFF. The CDR3 nucleotides read TGCGCCAGCAGCGGAAACGGCGTGACGCGAAATGAGCAGTTCTTC. V and J are TRBV5-1 and TRBJ2-1; no definite D call. The CDR3 is 15 amino acids. Trimming left V 4 bases short and J 7 bases short, with 18 bases between. Per the germline V gene, CDR1 is SGHRS and CDR2 is YFSETQ.

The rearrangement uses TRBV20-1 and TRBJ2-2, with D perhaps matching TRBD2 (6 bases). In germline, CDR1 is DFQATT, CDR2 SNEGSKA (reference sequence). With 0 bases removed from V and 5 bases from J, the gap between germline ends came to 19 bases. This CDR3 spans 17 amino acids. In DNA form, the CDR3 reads TGCAGTGCTAGAGATAGGGACTCCTGGTATACGACCGGGGAGCTGTTTTTT. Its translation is CSARDRDSWYTTGELFF.

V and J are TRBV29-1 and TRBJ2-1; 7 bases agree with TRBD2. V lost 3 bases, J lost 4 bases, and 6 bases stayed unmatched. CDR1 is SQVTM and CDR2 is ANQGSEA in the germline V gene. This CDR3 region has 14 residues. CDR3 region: CSVEYAGEYNEQFF. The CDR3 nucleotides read TGCAGCGTTGAGTACGCGGGGGAATACAATGAGCAGTTCTTC.

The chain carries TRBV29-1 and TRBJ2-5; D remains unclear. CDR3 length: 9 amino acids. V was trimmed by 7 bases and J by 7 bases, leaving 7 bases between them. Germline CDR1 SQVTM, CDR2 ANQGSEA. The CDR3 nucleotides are TGCAGCGCCCCGGGGACCCAGTACTTC. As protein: CSAPGTQYF.

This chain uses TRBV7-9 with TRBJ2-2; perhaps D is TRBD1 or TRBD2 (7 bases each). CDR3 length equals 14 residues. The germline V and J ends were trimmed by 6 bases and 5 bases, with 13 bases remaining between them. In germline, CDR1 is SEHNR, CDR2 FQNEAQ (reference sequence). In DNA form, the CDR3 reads TGTGCCAGCAGGCGGGGGACAGAAACCGGGGAGCTGTTTTTT. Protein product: CASRRGTETGELFF.

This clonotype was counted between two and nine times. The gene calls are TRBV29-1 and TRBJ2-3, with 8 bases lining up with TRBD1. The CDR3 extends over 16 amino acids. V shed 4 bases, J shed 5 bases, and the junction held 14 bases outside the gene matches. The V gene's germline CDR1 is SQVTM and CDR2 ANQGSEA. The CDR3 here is CSVGLVQGALVDTQYF. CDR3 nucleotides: TGCAGCGTTGGATTGGTCCAGGGGGCATTGGTAGATACGCAGTATTTT.